Shown below are 27 T cell receptor beta chains from a single sample sequenced in a study of identical twins. TCRdb re-called the 5' RACE reads through MiXCR, storing one row per CDR3 protein. Of about 530,000 distinct CDR3 sequences in the sample, roughly 15% were seen once. This sample was shared with a second study, whose subject was yellow fever vaccine responses in identical twins.

Sequenced sample: CD4+ T cells sorted from blood. These receptors were obtained from a young woman in good health.

This clonotype was detected once. The chain combines TRBV5-1 with TRBJ2-7, with TRBD2 identical over 11 bases. This CDR3 is 16 amino acids long. Germline CDR1 is SGHRS and CDR2 is YFSETQ. With 0 bases clipped from V and 5 bases from J, the junction kept 7 bases outside the gene matches. The CDR3 region has the DNA TGCGCCAGCAGCTTGGAATTAGCGGGAGGGCCGAACGAGCAGTACTTC. It is translated as CASSLELAGGPNEQYF.

This clonotype was picked up a small number of times. The conserved phenylalanine or tryptophan normally closing the CDR3 is absent here, so this likely arose from a read error. The DNA is left out, because the CDR3 cannot be placed on it with certainty; the CDR3 is given as TCRdb lists it. The V and J genes are TRBV28 and TRBJ2-7; the D call in the table, TRBD1, was not verified against the DNA. The V gene's germline CDR1 is MDHEN and CDR2 SYDVKM. The CDR3 adds up to 12 amino acids, both ends counted. The CDR3 is CASSETPGFPGP.

The V gene is TRBV27, the J gene TRBJ1-2, with 7 positions matching TRBD1. This CDR3 spans 15 amino acids. Trimming took 8 bases from V and 0 from J; bases not matched to a gene: 9. Germline CDR1 reads MNHEY; CDR2 reads SMNVEV (reference sequence). DNA of the CDR3: TGTGCCAGCGGAGAAGCGGGGACAGCTAACTATGGCTACACCTTC. Translated, it gives CASGEAGTANYGYTF.

V is TRBV10-2 and J is TRBJ2-5; no definite D call. Germline assignment: CDR1 WSHSY and CDR2 SAAADI. Trimming took 5 bases from V and 7 from J, leaving 14 bases between them. The CDR3 totals 13 residues. The CDR3 region is CASSTLSFGTQYF. The CDR3 nucleotides are TGCGCCAGCAGTACCCTAAGTTTCGGGACCCAGTACTTC.

CDR3: CSASRQPNQPQHF. Here the CDR3 DNA reads TGCAGTGCTAGCCGACAGCCCAATCAGCCCCAGCATTTT. The chain uses TRBV20-1 and TRBJ1-5; D perhaps matches TRBD1 (5 bases). Germline V lookup: CDR1 DFQATT, CDR2 SNEGSKA (reference sequence). There are 13 residues in the CDR3. Deletions cut 3 bases from V and 3 bases from J, with 9 bases between.

This clonotype was detected only a few times. The V gene is TRBV12-3 or TRBV12-4, the J gene TRBJ2-7; D call uncertain. The ends were cut back, 3 bases at V and 0 bases at J, with 12 bases in the middle. This CDR3 is built from 15 residues. CDR3 loop: CASSFMAVPSYEQYF. The CDR3 coding sequence is TGTGCCAGCAGTTTTATGGCGGTACCCTCCTACGAGCAGTACTTC.

The chain links TRBV11-2 to TRBJ2-7; TRBD2 matches 8 bases. CDR1 and CDR2 (germline): SGHAT, FQNNGV. The CDR3 totals 18 residues. V lost 2 bases, J lost 3 bases, and 15 bases stayed unmatched. The DNA for the CDR3 is TGTGCCAGCAGCTTAAACTGGAATCAGGGCGGGGGGCTCTACGAGCAGTACTTC. It translates to CASSLNWNQGGGLYEQYF.

The chain couples TRBV12-3 or TRBV12-4 to TRBJ2-3; 7 nucleotides align to TRBD2. The CDR3 consists of 15 residues. V lost 3 bases to trimming and J lost 6 bases; unmatched junction nucleotides: 9. The CDR3 sequence is CASSFSGPPADTQYF. The CDR3 DNA reads as TGTGCCAGCAGTTTTAGCGGGCCCCCGGCGGATACGCAGTATTTT.

This clonotype was recorded at least ten times. This chain links TRBV29-1 with TRBJ1-2, with 8 bases identical to TRBD1. CDR3 length: 16 amino acids. Trimming removed 4 bases from V and 4 bases from J; junction bases left unmatched: 14. Looked up from germline, CDR1 is SQVTM and CDR2 is ANQGSEA. The CDR3 DNA reads as TGCAGCGTTGTCCCAATCTTAAGACAGGGGAGCTATGGCTACACCTTC. This translates into CSVVPILRQGSYGYTF.

The genes are TRBV24-1 and TRBJ2-2, with D uncertain. CDR3 size: 14 residues. The germline V gene encodes CDR1 KGHDR and CDR2 SFDVKD. Trimming removed 6 bases from V and 2 bases from J, with 9 bases in between. CDR3 nucleotides: TGTGCCACCAGTTCGTTTGGAAACACCGGGGAGCTGTTTTTT. This encodes CATSSFGNTGELFF.

The sample holds a few counts of this clonotype. The chain carries TRBV20-1 and TRBJ1-2, with D possibly matching TRBD1 (6 bases). Trimming left V 5 bases short and J 4 bases short, with 14 bases between. The CDR3 is made up of 13 amino acids. CDR1 DFQATT and CDR2 SNEGSKA come from the germline V gene (reference sequence). This CDR3 reads CSAYREISYGYTF. DNA of the CDR3: TGCAGTGCTTACAGGGAAATCAGCTATGGCTACACCTTC.

This clonotype was counted many times. V and J are TRBV7-3 and TRBJ1-1; D unclear. The CDR3 has 14 amino acids. V was pared by 3 bases and J by 1 base, with 9 bases between. Per germline, CDR1 SGHTA and CDR2 FQGTGA. The CDR3 protein is CASSFGSTNTEAFF. CDR3 sequence (DNA): TGTGCCAGCAGCTTTGGATCTACGAACACTGAAGCTTTCTTT.

This chain joins TRBV20-1 and TRBJ2-1, with D tentatively TRBD2 (6 bases). Germline CDR1 is DFQATT and CDR2 is SNEGSKA (reference sequence). Trimming pared 3 bases from V and 7 bases from J, leaving 16 bases between. The CDR3 loop spans 14 amino acids. CDR3 sequence reads: CSARFGSSVNEQFF. The DNA of the CDR3 is TGCAGTGCTAGGTTTGGGTCTAGCGTAAATGAGCAGTTCTTC.

This clonotype came up a few times. This chain uses TRBV29-1 with TRBJ2-1; 7 nucleotides align to TRBD1. Germline trimming cut 6 bases from V and 3 bases from J; bases unmatched to any gene: 5. The CDR3 is 13 amino acids. Germline CDR1 is SQVTM and CDR2 is ANQGSEA. CDR3 sequence (DNA): TGCAGCGTGTCCTGGGACAGCTACAATGAGCAGTTCTTC. Amino acid sequence: CSVSWDSYNEQFF.

The rearrangement links TRBV28 to TRBJ2-7; 7 nucleotides line up with TRBD1. The CDR3 has 19 residues. The junction had 19 bases not matched to a gene; V was cut back by 3 bases and J by 2 bases. Germline assignment: CDR1 MDHEN and CDR2 SYDVKM. The CDR3 DNA is TGTGCCAGCAGTTTGCACAGCATGGAGAAACAGGGGTCCCCCTACGAGCAGTACTTC. It specifies CASSLHSMEKQGSPYEQYF.

The chain has TRBV29-1 and TRBJ2-7; no reliable D call. The V gene's germline CDR1 is SQVTM and CDR2 ANQGSEA. Trimming removed 3 bases from V and 2 bases from J, with 8 bases in between. The CDR3 loop spans 12 amino acids. The CDR3 nucleotides read TGCAGCGTTGATACCAACCCCTACGAGCAGTACGTC. Its protein is CSVDTNPYEQYV.

This clonotype was detected a few times. The chain links TRBV9 to TRBJ2-3; 7 bases line up with TRBD1. Germline CDR1 SGDLS, CDR2 YYNGEE. The CDR3 runs to 15 residues. The J segment lost 10 bases and the V segment lost 0 bases, leaving 11 bases of the junction unmatched. The CDR3 loop is CASSVGLAGGSAQYF. As DNA, the CDR3 is TGTGCCAGCAGCGTAGGGTTAGCAGGGGGTTCGGCGCAGTATTTT. The full variable domain, completed using reference TRBV9 and TRBJ2-3, is DSGVTQTPKHLITATGQRVTLRCSPRSGDLSVYWYQQSLDQGLQFLIQYYNGEERAKGNILERFSAQQFPDLHSELNLSSLELGDSALYFCASSVGLAGGSAQYFGPGTRLTVL.

The chain uses TRBV28 and TRBJ2-7; TRBD2 matches 10 bases. After removal of 1 base from V and 2 bases from J, the junction contained 2 bases not matched to a gene. The CDR3 has 15 amino acids. Per the germline V gene, CDR1 is MDHEN and CDR2 is SYDVKM. Here the CDR3 reads CASSLYGLAAYEQYF. The CDR3 nucleotides read TGTGCCAGCAGTTTATACGGACTAGCGGCCTACGAGCAGTACTTC.

The chain links TRBV12-3 or TRBV12-4 to TRBJ1-1; 8 nucleotides line up with TRBD1. V lost 5 bases, J lost 4 bases, and 6 bases stayed unmatched. This CDR3 contains 14 residues. CDR3 amino acids: CASSTRDRFTEAFF. In DNA form, the CDR3 reads TGTGCCAGCAGTACAAGGGACAGGTTCACTGAAGCTTTCTTT.

This clonotype was seen a few times. The CDR3: CASRLQTNLGADTQYF. CDR3 DNA sequence: TGCGCCAGCCGATTACAGACCAATTTAGGAGCAGATACGCAGTATTTT. The chain carries TRBV5-1 and TRBJ2-3; D gene ambiguous. The V gene's germline CDR1 is SGHRS and CDR2 YFSETQ. V lost 7 bases and J lost 4, with 22 bases in between. The CDR3 contains 16 residues.

A few counts support this clonotype. This chain uses TRBV20-1 with TRBJ2-3; a possible D gene is TRBD2 (7 bases). Per the germline V gene, CDR1 is DFQATT and CDR2 is SNEGSKA (reference sequence). The CDR3 has 16 amino acids. Trimming took off 0 bases at V and 7 bases at J, with 20 bases between the two ends. DNA of the CDR3: TGCAGTGCTAGAGATAGGGGGGGGCCTCTCAAAAATACGCAGTATTTT. Its protein is CSARDRGGPLKNTQYF.

With respect to this clonotype: This may come from a read error, since a much larger clone is one base off. This sequence joins TRBV5-1 and TRBJ2-3; no firm D call. Trimming stripped 0 bases from V and 6 bases from J, with 17 bases between. The CDR3 sequence is 16 residues long. Germline V gene sequence: CDR1 SGHRS, CDR2 YFSETQ. This CDR3 reads CASSLGRASTADTQYF. CDR3 coding DNA: TGCGCCAGCAGCTTGGGCCGGGCCTCCACTGCGGATACGCAGTATTTT.

This chain joins TRBV24-1 and TRBJ1-4; the match to TRBD1 covers 8 bases. The germline V gene has CDR1 KGHDR and CDR2 SFDVKD. This CDR3 has 15 residues. J lost 4 bases, V lost 4 bases, and 4 bases had no gene match. Here the CDR3 reads CATSDRTGINEKLFF. The CDR3 bases are TGTGCCACCAGTGACCGGACAGGGATTAATGAAAAACTGTTTTTT.

By share of the sample, this clonotype is medium-sized (0.01 to 0.1%). The V call is TRBV29-1, the J call TRBJ2-7, with D perhaps matching TRBD1 (5 bases). Germline V lookup: CDR1 SQVTM, CDR2 ANQGSEA. The CDR3 has 14 amino acids. V dropped 4 bases and J dropped 3 bases, with 16 bases sitting between them. The DNA of the CDR3 is TGCAGCGTTGGGGTTGCAGGGATAGGCTACGAGCAGTACTTC. Protein product: CSVGVAGIGYEQYF.

V gene TRBV5-1 combines with J gene TRBJ2-7; D gene unclear. Germline lookup yields CDR1 SGHRS and CDR2 YFSETQ. The V gene lost 4 bases and the J gene lost 3 bases, with 11 bases spanning the gap. The CDR3 contains 13 residues. The CDR3 DNA reads as TGCGCCAGCAGCCCCGAGTCAGGCTACGAGCAGTACTTC. Translated: CASSPESGYEQYF.

The chain employs TRBV9 and TRBJ1-4, with D hard to call. Trimming left V 2 bases short and J 7 bases short, with 6 bases between. The CDR3 contains 12 residues. CDR1 is SGDLS and CDR2 is YYNGEE in the germline V gene. CDR3 sequence: CASSVEGEKLFF. In DNA, the CDR3 is TGTGCCAGCAGCGTGGAGGGTGAAAAACTGTTTTTT.

The gene calls are TRBV29-1 and TRBJ2-3; TRBD2 is a possible D gene (5 bases). CDR1 SQVTM and CDR2 ANQGSEA come from the germline V gene. V lost 6 bases and J lost 7, with 17 bases in between. The CDR3 contains 13 residues. The CDR3 DNA is TGCAGCGTAGCGGCCAATAGTGGAAATACGCAGTATTTT. Amino acids: CSVAANSGNTQYF.